What follows is one T cell receptor beta chain and its context. The data stem from a study of shared clonotypes between healthy human individuals. V was pared by 2 bases and J by 6 bases, with 12 bases of the junction left unmatched. Germline assignment: CDR1 SNHLY and CDR2 FYNNEI. The CDR3 length is 17 residues. The method was immunoSEQ multiplex PCR; TCRdb's version includes in-frame clones alone and lacks a portion of them. The data contain a few million clones, approximately 95% of them seen just once; the ten biggest clones take up under 0.45%. Material: naive CD4+ T cells from PBMCs. The subset: CD45RA+ positively selected. This chain joins TRBV2 and TRBJ2-5; 10 nucleotides agree with TRBD2. The sequence was obtained from a man between 18 and 29 years old in good health. Some clones in this sample may be carry-over from other donors' samples. The CDR3 sequence is CASSEQGLGLAPQTQYF. CDR3 sequence (DNA): TGTGCCAGCAGTGAACAAGGACTGGGACTAGCGCCCCAGACCCAGTACTTC.